This is a list of T cell receptor beta chains from one sample in a study of blood T cell repertoires in COVID-19. The method was immunoSEQ multiplex PCR; TCRdb's version includes in-frame clones alone and lacks a portion of them. The profile shows 70,000 to 85,000 clones, over 75% of them singletons. Sequenced material: peripheral blood. The receptor set was obtained from a man between 65 and 85 years old with active or convalescent COVID-19. The CDR3 runs from the conserved cysteine through the conserved F or W. The order of the fields is D gene, V gene, J gene, clone size, CDR3 protein, CDR3 DNA. A D gene is named only where the DNA matches it firmly. A row's size may be missing; if present it is once, few, many or a size class.

d_gene: .; v_gene: TRBV3-1/TRBV3-2; j_gene: TRBJ2-5; abundance: .; CDR3aa: CASSQGAETQYF; CDR3nt: TGTGCCAGCAGCCAAGGTGCGGAGACCCAGTACTTC
d_gene: TRBD1; v_gene: TRBV27; j_gene: TRBJ1-4; abundance: once; CDR3aa: CASPPQLQGKGTNEKLFF; CDR3nt: TGTGCCAGCCCACCCCAACTACAGGGGAAGGGGACTAATGAAAAACTGTTTTTT
d_gene: TRBD1; v_gene: TRBV11-2; j_gene: TRBJ2-1; abundance: .; CDR3aa: CASSYGTGLGNEQFF; CDR3nt: TGTGCCAGCAGCTATGGGACAGGGTTGGGCAATGAGCAGTTCTTC
d_gene: .; v_gene: TRBV27; j_gene: TRBJ2-2; abundance: .; CDR3aa: CASSLTGNTGELFF; CDR3nt: TGTGCCAGCAGTTTAACAGGGAACACCGGGGAGCTGTTTTTT
d_gene: .; v_gene: TRBV19; j_gene: TRBJ2-3; abundance: once; CDR3aa: CASSSTSEGGTDTQYF; CDR3nt: TGTGCCAGTAGTTCAACTAGCGAGGGGGGCACAGATACGCAGTATTTT
d_gene: .; v_gene: TRBV5-4; j_gene: TRBJ2-5; abundance: .; CDR3aa: CASSAPRSAETQYF; CDR3nt: TGTGCCAGCAGCGCCCCGCGGTCCGCGGAGACCCAGTACTTC
d_gene: TRBD1; v_gene: TRBV6-6; j_gene: TRBJ2-7; abundance: .; CDR3aa: CASSYPPGQGGYEQYF; CDR3nt: TGTGCCAGCAGTTACCCCCCGGGACAGGGGGGGTACGAGCAGTACTTC
d_gene: TRBD2; v_gene: TRBV14; j_gene: TRBJ2-7; abundance: .; CDR3aa: CASSQARGLVYEQYF; CDR3nt: TGTGCCAGCAGCCAAGCCCGTGGACTAGTCTACGAGCAGTACTTC
d_gene: .; v_gene: TRBV11-3; j_gene: TRBJ2-3; abundance: .; CDR3aa: CASSQRTDTQYF; CDR3nt: TGTGCCAGCAGCCAGAGGACAGATACGCAGTATTTT
d_gene: .; v_gene: TRBV18; j_gene: TRBJ1-2; abundance: .; CDR3aa: CASSPEQGNYGYTF; CDR3nt: TGTGCCAGCTCACCAGAGCAGGGTAACTATGGCTACACCTTC
d_gene: .; v_gene: TRBV5-1; j_gene: TRBJ2-1; abundance: .; CDR3aa: CASSSRVTDEQFF; CDR3nt: TGCGCCAGCAGTTCCAGGGTAACGGATGAGCAGTTCTTC
d_gene: .; v_gene: TRBV19; j_gene: TRBJ1-2; abundance: once; CDR3aa: CASTPPGLTGRYGYTF; CDR3nt: TGTGCCAGTACCCCACCTGGACTCACCGGACGCTATGGCTACACCTTC
d_gene: .; v_gene: TRBV15; j_gene: TRBJ2-5; abundance: .; CDR3aa: CATSRDPGGAGETQYF; CDR3nt: TGTGCCACCAGCAGAGATCCTGGGGGAGCGGGAGAGACCCAGTACTTC
d_gene: .; v_gene: TRBV5-5; j_gene: TRBJ1-3; abundance: .; CDR3aa: CASSWEGRSSGNTIYF; CDR3nt: TGTGCCAGCAGCTGGGAGGGTAGAAGCTCTGGAAACACCATATATTTT
d_gene: .; v_gene: TRBV7-9; j_gene: TRBJ1-2; abundance: .; CDR3aa: CASSLLETNYGYTF; CDR3nt: TGTGCCAGCAGCTTATTGGAGACTAACTATGGCTACACCTTC
d_gene: .; v_gene: TRBV5-1; j_gene: TRBJ2-7; abundance: .; CDR3aa: CASSLPSDSYEQYF; CDR3nt: TGCGCCAGCAGCCTCCCTTCAGATTCCTACGAGCAGTACTTC
d_gene: TRBD1; v_gene: TRBV29-1; j_gene: TRBJ2-7; abundance: .; CDR3aa: CSAAGTGNHEQYF; CDR3nt: TGCAGCGCCGCCGGGACAGGGAACCACGAGCAGTACTTC
d_gene: TRBD2; v_gene: TRBV15; j_gene: TRBJ2-3; abundance: .; CDR3aa: CATSQAGARTDTQYF; CDR3nt: TGTGCCACCAGCCAGGCGGGAGCCCGCACAGATACGCAGTATTTT
d_gene: TRBD2; v_gene: TRBV19; j_gene: TRBJ2-7; abundance: .; CDR3aa: CASSVSGRTREQYF; CDR3nt: TGTGCCAGTAGCGTAAGCGGGAGAACTCGCGAGCAGTACTTC
d_gene: TRBD1; v_gene: TRBV5-1; j_gene: TRBJ1-1; abundance: few; CDR3aa: CASTNRQGGTEAFF; CDR3nt: TGCGCCAGCACCAACAGACAGGGCGGTACTGAAGCTTTCTTT